This record looks at one TCR beta chain sequence and its context. CDR1 is SGHNT and CDR2 is YYREEE in the germline V gene (reference sequence). This CDR3 has 15 residues. After removal of 6 bases from V and 5 bases from J, the junction contained 12 bases not matched to a gene. These data are taken from a study of cytomegalovirus exposure and HLA in healthy donors. PCR amplification relied on 60 Vbeta primers (plus 13 Jbeta primers). The method was immunoSEQ multiplex PCR; TCRdb's version includes in-frame clones alone and lacks a portion of them. The table has 97,000 or so clones, around 80% seen once.

This sequence joins TRBV5-4 and TRBJ2-5; TRBD1 matches 8 bases. The specimen sequenced was PBMCs. The clonotype originates from a man in his forties in good health and CMV-seronegative. CDR3 nucleotide sequence: TGTGCCAGCAAGCCGGTAACAGGGGGACATGAGACCCAGTACTTC. Residues: CASKPVTGGHETQYF. Supplemented by reference TRBV5-4 and TRBJ2-5, the full variable domain reads ETGVTQSPTHLIKTRGQQVTLRCSSQSGHNTVSWYQQALGQGPQFIFQYYREEENGRGNFPPRFSGLQFPNYSSELNVNALELDDSALYLCASKPVTGGHETQYFGPGTRLLVL.